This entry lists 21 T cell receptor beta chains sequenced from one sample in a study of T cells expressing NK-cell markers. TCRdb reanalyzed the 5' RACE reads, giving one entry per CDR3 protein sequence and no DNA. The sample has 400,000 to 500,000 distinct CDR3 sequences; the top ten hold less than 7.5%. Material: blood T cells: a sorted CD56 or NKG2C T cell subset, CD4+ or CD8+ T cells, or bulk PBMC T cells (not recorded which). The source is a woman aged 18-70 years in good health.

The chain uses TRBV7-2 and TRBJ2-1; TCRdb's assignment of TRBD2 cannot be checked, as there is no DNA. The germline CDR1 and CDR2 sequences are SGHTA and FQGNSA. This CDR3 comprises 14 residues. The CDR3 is CASSLGLREGEQFF.

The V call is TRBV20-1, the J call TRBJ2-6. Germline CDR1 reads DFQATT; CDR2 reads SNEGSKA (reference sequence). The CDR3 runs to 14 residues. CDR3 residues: CSANTQAGANVLTF.

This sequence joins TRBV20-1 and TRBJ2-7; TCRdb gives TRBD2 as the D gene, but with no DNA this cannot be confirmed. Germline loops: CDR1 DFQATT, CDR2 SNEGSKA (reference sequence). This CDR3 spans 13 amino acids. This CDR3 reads CSASQAGEHEQYF.

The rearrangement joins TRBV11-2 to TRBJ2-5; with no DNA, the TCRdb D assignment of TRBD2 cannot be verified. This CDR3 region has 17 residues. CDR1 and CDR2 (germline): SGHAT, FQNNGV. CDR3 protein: CASSLGISGDDQETQYF.

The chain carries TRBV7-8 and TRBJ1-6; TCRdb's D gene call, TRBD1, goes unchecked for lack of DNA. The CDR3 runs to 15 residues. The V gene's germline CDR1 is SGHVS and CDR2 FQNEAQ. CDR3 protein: CASSHRDRVFSPLHF.

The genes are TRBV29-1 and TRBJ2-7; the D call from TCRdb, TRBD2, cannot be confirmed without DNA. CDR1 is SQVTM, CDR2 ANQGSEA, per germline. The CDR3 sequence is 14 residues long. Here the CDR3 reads CSVESPSASYEQYF.

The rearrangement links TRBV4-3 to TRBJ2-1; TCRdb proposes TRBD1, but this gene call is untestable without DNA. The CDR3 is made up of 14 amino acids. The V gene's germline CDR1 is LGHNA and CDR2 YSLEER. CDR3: CASSLQGGSNEQFF.

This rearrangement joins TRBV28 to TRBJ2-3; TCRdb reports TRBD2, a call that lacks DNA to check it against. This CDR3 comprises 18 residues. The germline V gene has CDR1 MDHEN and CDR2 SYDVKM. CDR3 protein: CASSLFGRGGPGTDTQYF. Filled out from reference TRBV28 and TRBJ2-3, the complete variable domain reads DVKVTQSSRYLVKRTGEKVFLECVQDMDHENMFWYRQDPGLGLRLIYFSYDVKMKEKGDIPEGYSVSREKKERFSLILESASTNQTSMYLCASSLFGRGGPGTDTQYFGPGTRLTVL.

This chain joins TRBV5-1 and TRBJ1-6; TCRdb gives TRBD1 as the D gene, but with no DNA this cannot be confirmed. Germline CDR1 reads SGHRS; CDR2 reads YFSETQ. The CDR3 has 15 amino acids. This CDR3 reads CASSWGDTAGSPLHF.

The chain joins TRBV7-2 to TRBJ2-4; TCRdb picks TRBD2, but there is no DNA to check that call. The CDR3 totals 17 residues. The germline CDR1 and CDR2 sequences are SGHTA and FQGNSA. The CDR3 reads CASSLANMGEAKNIQYF.

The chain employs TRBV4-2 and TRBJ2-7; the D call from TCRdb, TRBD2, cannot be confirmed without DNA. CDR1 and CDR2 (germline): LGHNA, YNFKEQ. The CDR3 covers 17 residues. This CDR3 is CASSQVSTGTSGYEQYF.

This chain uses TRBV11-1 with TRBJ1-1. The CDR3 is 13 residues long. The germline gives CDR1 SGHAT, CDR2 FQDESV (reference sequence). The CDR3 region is CASSLYMNTEAFF.

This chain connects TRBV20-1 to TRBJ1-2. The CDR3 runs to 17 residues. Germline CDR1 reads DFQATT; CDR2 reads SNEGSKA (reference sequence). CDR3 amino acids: CSARSPRAGGSNYGYTF.

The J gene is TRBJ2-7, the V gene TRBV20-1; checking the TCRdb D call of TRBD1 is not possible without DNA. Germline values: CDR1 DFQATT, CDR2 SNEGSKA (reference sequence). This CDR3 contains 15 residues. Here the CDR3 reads CSARMDILSSYEQYF.

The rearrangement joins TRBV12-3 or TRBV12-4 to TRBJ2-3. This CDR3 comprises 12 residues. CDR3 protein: CASSSAADTQYF.

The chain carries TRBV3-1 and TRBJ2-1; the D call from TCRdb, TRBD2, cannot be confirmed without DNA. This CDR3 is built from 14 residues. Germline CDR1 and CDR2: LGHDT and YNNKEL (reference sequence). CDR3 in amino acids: CASSYPGLDNEQFF.

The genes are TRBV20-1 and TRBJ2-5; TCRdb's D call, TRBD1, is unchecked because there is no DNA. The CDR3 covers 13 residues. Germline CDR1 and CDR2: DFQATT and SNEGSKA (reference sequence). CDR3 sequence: CSARNWGEETQYF.

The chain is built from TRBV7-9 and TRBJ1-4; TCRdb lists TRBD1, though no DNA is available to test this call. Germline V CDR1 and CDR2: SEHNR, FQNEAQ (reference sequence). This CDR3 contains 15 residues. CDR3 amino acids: CASSLRTGRDEKLFF.

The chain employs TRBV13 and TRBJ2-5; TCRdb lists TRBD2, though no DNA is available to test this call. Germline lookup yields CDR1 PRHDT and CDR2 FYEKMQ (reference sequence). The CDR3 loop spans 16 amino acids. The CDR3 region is CASSLGGGSLGETQYF.

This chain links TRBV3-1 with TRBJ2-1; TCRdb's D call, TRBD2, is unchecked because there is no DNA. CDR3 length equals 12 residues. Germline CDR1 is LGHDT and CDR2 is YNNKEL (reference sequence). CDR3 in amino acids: CASSPLAGEQFF.

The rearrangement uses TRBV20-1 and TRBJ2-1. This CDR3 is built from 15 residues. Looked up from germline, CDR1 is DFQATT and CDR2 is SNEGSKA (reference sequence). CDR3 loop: CSASIVAVLYNEQFF.